This T cell receptor beta chain stems from a study of early T cells in non-severe SARS-CoV-2 infection. Individual cDNA molecules each received unique molecular identifiers attached to them. TCRdb re-called the 5' RACE reads through MiXCR, storing one row per CDR3 protein. The sample contains fewer than 75,000 distinct CDR3 sequences, 20% to 25% of which appear only once. The sample here was whole blood, taken at baseline. This clonotype was sampled from an adult who was a healthcare worker with PCR-confirmed SARS-CoV-2 infection or an uninfected control (not recorded which).

CDR3 loop: CASSRWGGETQYF. DNA for the CDR3: TGCGCCAGCAGCAGGTGGGGAGGTGAGACCCAGTACTTC. The chain couples TRBV5-1 to TRBJ2-5; a possible D gene is TRBD2 (6 bases). V dropped 4 bases and J dropped 5 bases, with 12 bases sitting between them. Germline V CDR1 and CDR2: SGHRS, YFSETQ. The CDR3 spans 13 residues.